Sequencing of this TCR beta chain was carried out in a study of T cells in Graves' hyperthyroidism and ophthalmopathy. The CDR3 regions of TCR beta were amplified from RNA transcripts. HTBI primers were employed in a first-round RT-PCR of the TCR CDR3. In TCRdb, the multiplex PCR reads were re-called with MiXCR into one record per CDR3 protein. The sample carries more than 450,000 distinct CDR3 sequences, about 20% recorded once. This clonotype was counted at least ten times. Germline CDR1 MDHEN, CDR2 SYDVKM. The CDR3 sequence is 20 residues long. Trimming took 3 bases from V and 0 from J; bases not matched to a gene: 15.

The chain employs TRBV28 and TRBJ2-7, with 12 bases identical to TRBD2. The sequence derives from a man in his forties with Graves' ophthalmopathy. The sample consisted of blood. CDR3 protein: CASSFSPTSGRPSGSYEQYF. CDR3 bases: TGTGCCAGCAGTTTCTCTCCAACTAGCGGGAGGCCCTCGGGCTCCTACGAGCAGTACTTC.